This TCR beta chain was sequenced for a study of cytomegalovirus exposure and HLA in healthy donors (dated 2017 in TCRdb). For the study in its entirety: According to an earlier analysis of around 600 of the donors, 200 million or so T cells yielded 90 million to 130 million unique TCR beta sequences and roughly 280 Gb of sequence data. An early release that covered more than 550 HLA-typed donors contained about 300 gigabases of sequencing data and 75 million to 100 million unique TCR sequences. Among the roughly 400 genotyped donors, more than 70% belonged to the genetic ancestry cluster associated with self-reported Caucasian donors. The study aimed to test whether signatures of past pathogen exposure could be identified by cataloging public T cell receptors. The T cell repertoires of some 700 subjects were profiled by immunosequencing and related to cytomegalovirus serostatus. In addition to the first cohort of 666 subjects, a separate validation cohort of over 90 different subjects was used. The study combined high-throughput TCR immunosequencing, statistical association of individual TCRs with disease status, and machine learning to predict cytomegalovirus infection status. A later analysis re-analyzed previously published TCR beta repertoires from several hundred donors and added high-resolution HLA genotyping to study TCR occurrence patterns. Rather than using new phenotypic data, the later analysis identified candidate immune exposures from TCR beta sequences and from how often those sequences occurred across donors. An earlier analysis of about 600 of the donors used high-throughput TCR beta sequencing to judge whether each TCR beta V gene segment behaved as functional or pseudogenic. Donor age, sex, ethnicity and CMV serostatus were compiled together with the repertoire data. In a later genetic analysis, genome-wide SNP genotypes for about three fifths of the 666 donors were used, and that subset was treated as a discovery cohort. All discovery cohort repertoires had been generated on a single sequencing platform. Class I and class II HLA loci were covered by the typing at four-digit resolution. Typing coverage varied by locus: roughly 629-630 donors for A, B, C, DRB1 and DQB1; more than 500 for DQA1; 606 for DPA1; approximately 470 for DPB1. Several DR-DQ haplotypes were handled as single units for association and clustering, since linkage in the cohort was strong. On average, over 200,000 unique TCR beta nucleotide sequences were sequenced per donor among more than 350 genotyped donors of the cohort, with about 17% of those sequences being non-productive.

Comment on this clone: No antigen is known for it. No base quality values were provided; no much bigger clone lies one nucleotide off.

The library was made by the immunoSEQ multiplex PCR assay. A mixture of 60 forward primers for TCR Vbeta segments and 13 reverse primers for TCR Jbeta segments was used in the multiplex PCR. The CDR3 region of rearranged TCR beta genes was amplified from genomic DNA by a multiplex PCR assay. On the Illumina HiSeq System, the amplified TCR beta libraries were sequenced as 87-base-pair reads. Per the source publication's procedure: In a later analysis, 70 million to 95 million unique TCR beta chains were counted across the approximately 640 repertoires, and roughly 10 million of these chains were shared by at least two donors. A nearest-neighbor algorithm error-corrected the raw reads and collapsed the reads into unique sequences, merging closely related sequences to remove PCR and sequencing errors. V, D and J gene segments were assigned by aligning CDR3 sequences to IMGT reference sequences. For a sequence to be retained, a match of at least six nucleotides to both a V gene segment and a J gene segment was required. Rearrangements were called productive when the CDR3 lacked stop codons and stayed in frame with V and J; all others were non-productive. Following IMGT convention, CDR3 was defined as the stretch from the second conserved V-encoded cysteine to the conserved J-encoded phenylalanine. The earlier analysis of approximately 590 of the donors excluded any sequence lacking an unambiguous match to a single V gene segment. An earlier analysis of 500 to 700 of the donors classified V segments as functional when productive rearrangements were above 56.7% and as segregating when the standard deviation between donors was above 5%. A statistical classification framework was built for diagnosing cytomegalovirus status from the catalog of TCR beta chain sequences. In a later analysis, TCR nucleotide sequences were compared against IMGT/GENE-DB human TR gene sequences so that V and J genes could be assigned. A later analysis assigned CDR3 sequences and most-parsimonious VDJ recombination scenarios with the TCRdist pipeline. In a later analysis, each TCR beta chain was defined by its CDR3 amino acid sequence together with its V-gene family, and reads lacking a unique V-gene family were excluded. In a later analysis, 550 to 650 highly shared, low-generation-probability nucleotide sequences were removed to address suspected cross-contamination and a sequencing artifact. In a later analysis, a clonal expansion index was calculated for each public chain from normalized within-repertoire ranks of inferred template counts. A later analysis computed generation probabilities with a VDJ recombination model fitted to out-of-frame rearrangements, and checked the results against IGoR. In a later analysis, TCR-TCR, TCR-HLA and TCR-CMV co-occurrence was scored with hypergeometric tests, and a repertoire-size bias correction was applied to TCR pairs. False discovery rates were estimated in a later analysis by permuting HLA or CMV assignments 20 times. In a later analysis, co-occurring TCRs were grouped using DBSCAN, and TCRdist sequence similarity was added for clustering within HLA-allele-positive subsets. Repertoires with fewer than 30,000 or more than 120,000 public chains, plus five repertoires with anomalous nucleotide sharing, were excluded from co-occurrence clustering. The table was pulled from immuneACCESS by TCRdb, which kept in-frame rearrangements only. Such tables lose some clones; where checked, under half of the loss comes from unresolved V genes, and the rest has no known cause. The V and J calls and the clone size are those of that table, but D and trimming were determined from the DNA. For this sample the table gives 100,000 or so clones, of which around 75% were detected only once. The ten most abundant clones make up 13% to 15% of the sample.

The cohort consisted of more than 650 healthy bone marrow donors. Cohort members were all nominally healthy when sampled, although unrecorded immune exposures were likely present. The donor tested CMV seropositive and was one of the 289 seropositive cohort members. A peripheral blood sample was provided by each donor, and peripheral blood mononuclear cells were used for TCR beta sequencing. The Qiagen DNeasy Blood Extraction Kit was used to extract genomic DNA from the blood cell samples. Broad study findings and their caveats: Linkage disequilibrium might explain the correlated functional status among segregating V segments, but an unknown experimental factor could not be excluded. The study gave a list of around 170 TCR beta chains associated with cytomegalovirus. According to the authors, the approach could potentially be generalized to other disease states and immunological phenotypes. Because counts were too low, around 18 rarely observed V segments, including chromosome 9 orphons, were left out of the earlier analysis of a few hundred of the donors. Most TCR sequences were observed very rarely across donors, whereas some public TCRs were present in many individuals. When HLA alleles, especially DR and DQ, strongly co-occurred, attributing TCR associations to individual alleles was difficult. Only TCR beta chains were sequenced in this cohort, and the absence of alpha or paired-chain data limited detectable features. A cluster of highly shared sequence variants was judged likely to represent a technical artifact of the sequencing pipeline. In a later analysis, HLA-associated TCR beta chains were found to be more clonally expanded and to have lower generation probabilities than equally common non-associated chains. According to a later analysis, most CMV-associated TCR beta chains appeared to be HLA-restricted, and the HLA associations seemed to be driven largely by CMV exposure. The classifier was reported to diagnose cytomegalovirus status with high specificity and sensitivity in both the original and validation cohorts. Specific HLA alleles were associated with some 15,000 TCR beta sequences at a false discovery rate of 0.05 in a later analysis. According to a later analysis, parvovirus B19, influenza, CMV and Epstein-Barr virus appeared linked to several top co-occurrence clusters. In an earlier analysis of some 500 of the donors, most TCR beta V segments were observed in productive rearrangements about 90% or about 30% of the time, broadly matching IMGT annotations. Because the 87-base-pair reads could not distinguish some IMGT-functional V segments, including TRBV6-2 and TRBV6-3, those segments were excluded. A few of the identified cytomegalovirus-associated TCR beta chains were confirmed in vitro to be specific for cytomegalovirus antigens. The only immune exposure information available for the cohort was CMV serostatus. According to a later analysis, TCR association rates differed among HLA loci, with DRB1 alleles showing the most associated TCRs and HLA-C alleles showing the fewest. Presence/absence analyses assumed roughly uniform sequencing depth across donors, an assumption that may not hold. A further reported finding was that TCR beta sequences accurately predicted the HLA-A and HLA-B alleles for most subjects in the first cohort. A later genetic analysis associated a missense DCLRE1C variant with V-gene and J-gene trimming of TCR beta chains, and an independent cohort replicated the association. Because some donors lacked HLA typing at each locus, the association tests relied only on the typed subset. Compared with the roughly 720-donor mean, donors in an Asian-associated ancestry cluster had fewer N-insertions in productive TCRs, according to a later genetic analysis.

CDR3 length: 17 amino acids, cysteine to phenylalanine. CDR3 DNA is the only sequence kept; it has 51 bases, read in frame from the first base. The germline V gene sets CDR1 to SGHRS and CDR2 to YFSETQ. V drops 4 bases and J drops 0 bases, leaving 14 bases in between. The V and J segments used are TRBV5-1 and TRBJ1-6; a weak D assignment points to TRBD1 (5 bases agree). The TCR comes from a male donor in good health and CMV-seropositive. Sequencing was performed on PBMCs. DNA sequence: TGCGCCAGCAGCAGAACCGGGGGGGGCTCCTATAATTCACCCCTCCACTTT. Translated, it reads CASSRTGGGSYNSPLHF.